This T cell receptor (beta chain) was captured in a study of CD8+ T cells in alopecia areata. The CDR3 is 15 residues long. V lost 5 bases and J 0 bases, leaving 13 bases between the germline ends. CDR1 SEHNR and CDR2 FQNEAQ come from the germline V gene (reference sequence). The study's findings and limits: Scalp and blood retained many expanded lesional clones during tofacitinib.

Reverse transcribed after extraction, RNA yielded cDNA as the sequencing template. Clones were sequenced by immunoSEQ multiplex PCR, and TCRdb holds only the in-frame ones, with some missing. The sample contains roughly 210,000 clones, 43% of which appear only once. As for treatment: oral pan-JAK inhibitor, 5-10 mg twice daily. Of note for this clone: The antigen is undetermined.

The chain combines TRBV7-9 with TRBJ2-5; D gene uncertain. Material: CD4+ T cells sorted from blood, obtained at roughly week 38, from a patient treated with tofacitinib. The sequence came from a human donor with alopecia areata. CDR3 loop: CASSRTASNQETQYF. The DNA for the CDR3 is TGTGCCAGCAGCCGCACCGCTTCGAACCAAGAGACCCAGTACTTC.